The 5 T cell receptor beta chains in this list originate from one sample, sequenced in a study of cytomegalovirus exposure and HLA in healthy donors. Both 60 Vbeta primers and 13 Jbeta primers went into the PCR. TCRdb's table, derived via immunoSEQ multiplex PCR, lists solely in-frame clones and lacks some. The sample includes under 120,000 clones, approximately 70% seen only once; the top ten take 3.5% to 4%. Sequencing was performed on PBMCs. The receptors originated from a man aged 25 to 45 in good health and CMV-seropositive.

This clone was picked up one time. The chain uses TRBV15 and TRBJ1-1; D unresolved. Trimming removed 5 bases from V and 3 bases from J, with 10 bases in between. The germline gives CDR1 LNHNV, CDR2 YYDKDF (reference sequence). This CDR3 comprises 13 residues. The CDR3 DNA is TGTGCCACCAGCTTAGTCCTGGACACTGAAGCTTTCTTT. Translation: CATSLVLDTEAFF.

This clone was seen only a few times. This chain connects TRBV11-2 to TRBJ1-2, with TRBD1 as a possible D gene (6 bases). The CDR3 totals 14 residues. The V gene's germline CDR1 is SGHAT and CDR2 FQNNGV. V dropped 0 bases and J dropped 2 bases, with 7 bases sitting between them. The DNA for the CDR3 is TGTGCCAGCAGCTTAGAGCAGGGGAACTATGGCTACACCTTC. Its translation is CASSLEQGNYGYTF. Full variable domain (rest looked up from reference TRBV11-2 and TRBJ1-2): EAGVAQSPRYKIIEKRQSVAFWCNPISGHATLYWYQQILGQGPKLLIQFQNNGVVDDSQLPKDRFSAERLKGVDSTLKIQPAKLEDSAVYLCASSLEQGNYGYTFGSGTRLTVV.

V is TRBV5-1 and J is TRBJ2-5, with D possibly being TRBD1 (5 bases). Germline CDR1 SGHRS, CDR2 YFSETQ. The germline V and J ends were trimmed by 2 bases and 3 bases, with 14 bases remaining between them. This CDR3 contains 15 residues. The CDR3 DNA is TGCGCCAGCAGCTTTGTAGGGGCAGGAGAAGAGACCCAGTACTTC. It translates to CASSFVGAGEETQYF.

This sequence joins TRBV25-1 and TRBJ1-6, with a tentative D call TRBD1 (6 bases). Between the trimmed V and J ends, which lost 7 bases and 9 bases, there was a span of 13 bases. Per germline, CDR1 MGHDK and CDR2 SYGVNS. The CDR3 spans 13 residues. This CDR3 reads CASTGTGTSPLHF. DNA for the CDR3: TGTGCCAGCACGGGAACAGGGACTTCACCCCTCCACTTT.

V usage is TRBV18 and J usage is TRBJ2-7; D uncertain. From germline, CDR1 is KGHSH and CDR2 LQKENI. Trimming cost V 0 bases and J 5 bases, with 8 bases left between them. The CDR3 consists of 13 residues. CDR3 nucleotide sequence: TGTGCCAGCTCACCACCGAACACAAACGAGCAGTACTTC. It is translated as CASSPPNTNEQYF.